A selection of T cell receptor beta chains follows, all from one sample in a study of early T cells in non-severe SARS-CoV-2 infection. TCRdb fed the 5' RACE reads into MiXCR, producing one record per CDR3 protein. In the table there are some 60,000 distinct CDR3 sequences, about 9.8% of which are singletons. The sample taken for sequencing was whole blood. The origin of the receptors is an adult who was a healthcare worker with PCR-confirmed SARS-CoV-2 infection or an uninfected control (not recorded which). Each CDR3 is given with its conserved first and last residue. Fields, in order: clone size, D gene, J gene, V gene, CDR3 DNA, CDR3 protein. D genes are given only for firm matches. Rows give clone size only sometimes, using once, few, many, or a class for an expanded clone.

clone size: few; D gene: .; J gene: TRBJ1-3; V gene: TRBV28; CDR3 DNA: TGTGCCAGCGCGGGACACCACTACTCTGGAAACACCATATATTTT; CDR3 protein: CASAGHHYSGNTIYF
clone size: .; D gene: .; J gene: TRBJ2-5; V gene: TRBV20-1; CDR3 DNA: TGCAGTGCTAGAGATACACTGGCTATCCAAGAGACCCAGTACTTC; CDR3 protein: CSARDTLAIQETQYF
clone size: few; D gene: .; J gene: TRBJ2-7; V gene: TRBV9; CDR3 DNA: TGTGCCAGCAGCCAGGCCCCGGCCTCCTACGAGCAGTACTTC; CDR3 protein: CASSQAPASYEQYF
clone size: many; D gene: TRBD2; J gene: TRBJ2-7; V gene: TRBV6-2/TRBV6-3; CDR3 DNA: TGTGCCAGCAGTTACCCGGGACTAGCGGGAGGTACAACCTACGAGCAGTACTTC; CDR3 protein: CASSYPGLAGGTTYEQYF
clone size: many; D gene: TRBD1; J gene: TRBJ2-3; V gene: TRBV12-3/TRBV12-4; CDR3 DNA: TGTGCCAGCAGACCTCCGGGACAGGGGTCAGATACGCAGTATTTT; CDR3 protein: CASRPPGQGSDTQYF
clone size: many; D gene: .; J gene: TRBJ2-1; V gene: TRBV7-2; CDR3 DNA: TGTGCCAGCAGCTTAGTTACAGCGGGTGAGCAGTTCTTC; CDR3 protein: CASSLVTAGEQFF
clone size: many; D gene: .; J gene: TRBJ1-1; V gene: TRBV29-1; CDR3 DNA: TGCAGCGTTGTCAAAAACACTGAAGCTTTCTTT; CDR3 protein: CSVVKNTEAFF
clone size: .; D gene: .; J gene: TRBJ2-1; V gene: TRBV12-3/TRBV12-4; CDR3 DNA: TGTGCCAGCAGGAGTAACCGGGAACCCAGTGACGACAATGAGCAGTTCTTC; CDR3 protein: CASRSNREPSDDNEQFF
clone size: many; D gene: TRBD2; J gene: TRBJ2-1; V gene: TRBV7-2; CDR3 DNA: TGTGCCAGCAGCTTATTGACTAGCGGGAGGAATGAGCAGTTCTTC; CDR3 protein: CASSLLTSGRNEQFF
clone size: many; D gene: TRBD1; J gene: TRBJ1-2; V gene: TRBV9; CDR3 DNA: TGTGCCAGCAGCGCCCGCAGGGGGCGAATCTATGGCTACACCTTC; CDR3 protein: CASSARRGRIYGYTF
clone size: many; D gene: .; J gene: TRBJ1-3; V gene: TRBV7-6; CDR3 DNA: TGTGCCAGCAGCTTAGCGTCGGGCTCTGGAAACACCATATATTTT; CDR3 protein: CASSLASGSGNTIYF
clone size: few; D gene: .; J gene: TRBJ1-1; V gene: TRBV9; CDR3 DNA: TGTGCCAGCAGCGTAGGAGTAGGCACCAACACTGAAGCTTTCTTT; CDR3 protein: CASSVGVGTNTEAFF
clone size: .; D gene: .; J gene: TRBJ2-7; V gene: TRBV2; CDR3 DNA: TGTGCCAGCAGTACCGACTCGATCTACGAGCAGTACTTC; CDR3 protein: CASSTDSIYEQYF
clone size: many; D gene: .; J gene: TRBJ2-7; V gene: TRBV10-3; CDR3 DNA: TGTGCCCTAACCCCGGATAACTCCTACGAGCAGTACTTC; CDR3 protein: CALTPDNSYEQYF
clone size: many; D gene: .; J gene: TRBJ2-7; V gene: TRBV7-2; CDR3 DNA: TGTGCCAGCAGCTGGGACCCCGGGGATCGGTACGAGCAGTACTTC; CDR3 protein: CASSWDPGDRYEQYF
clone size: many; D gene: .; J gene: TRBJ2-2; V gene: TRBV14; CDR3 DNA: TGTGCCAGCAGCCAAGAGACAGAAAACACCGGGGAGCTGTTTTTT; CDR3 protein: CASSQETENTGELFF
clone size: many; D gene: .; J gene: TRBJ2-5; V gene: TRBV20-1; CDR3 DNA: TGCAGTGCTAGATGGCAAAGGGAGACCCAGTACTTC; CDR3 protein: CSARWQRETQYF
clone size: many; D gene: .; J gene: TRBJ2-7; V gene: TRBV6-2/TRBV6-3; CDR3 DNA: TGTGCCAGCAGTTATTTTGGGAATTCCTACGAGCAGTACTTC; CDR3 protein: CASSYFGNSYEQYF
clone size: many; D gene: TRBD2; J gene: TRBJ2-7; V gene: TRBV5-4; CDR3 DNA: TGTGCCAGCAGCTCGCCCCTAGCGGGAAAGCACGAGCAGTACTTC; CDR3 protein: CASSSPLAGKHEQYF
clone size: .; D gene: TRBD2; J gene: TRBJ2-1; V gene: TRBV2; CDR3 DNA: TGTGCCAGCAACCCGACTAGCGGGAACCTGAATGAGCAGTTCTTC; CDR3 protein: CASNPTSGNLNEQFF
clone size: few; D gene: .; J gene: TRBJ1-5; V gene: TRBV12-3/TRBV12-4; CDR3 DNA: TGTGCCAGCACCTGGGGGAACGAGGGGCAGCCCCAGCATTTT; CDR3 protein: CASTWGNEGQPQHF
clone size: many; D gene: .; J gene: TRBJ2-1; V gene: TRBV7-9; CDR3 DNA: TGTGCCAGCAGTCTAGGGGCCGGAAGCGCGACGTACAATGAGCAGTTCTTC; CDR3 protein: CASSLGAGSATYNEQFF
clone size: few; D gene: .; J gene: TRBJ2-1; V gene: TRBV29-1; CDR3 DNA: TGCAGCGTTGAATCGGTGGCCTCCGGGGAGCAGTTCTTC; CDR3 protein: CSVESVASGEQFF
clone size: .; D gene: TRBD2; J gene: TRBJ2-3; V gene: TRBV27; CDR3 DNA: TGTGCCAGCAGTTCAGTAGCGGGAATCAGTCCAGATACGCAGTATTTT; CDR3 protein: CASSSVAGISPDTQYF
clone size: many; D gene: TRBD2; J gene: TRBJ2-5; V gene: TRBV7-6; CDR3 DNA: TGTGCCAGCAGCTTAACTAGCGGCCAAGAGACCCAGTACTTC; CDR3 protein: CASSLTSGQETQYF
clone size: medium-sized; D gene: TRBD1; J gene: TRBJ1-1; V gene: TRBV20-1; CDR3 DNA: TGCAGTGCTAGAAGGGGGGACAGGGTCACTGAAGCTTTCTTT; CDR3 protein: CSARRGDRVTEAFF
clone size: .; D gene: TRBD1; J gene: TRBJ1-2; V gene: TRBV29-1; CDR3 DNA: TGCAGCCTTGGGGACCCGACAGGGTCTAACTATGGCTACACCTTC; CDR3 protein: CSLGDPTGSNYGYTF
clone size: many; D gene: .; J gene: TRBJ2-7; V gene: TRBV20-1; CDR3 DNA: TGCAGTGCTAGAAGCCTGGACAGCTACGAGCAGTACTTC; CDR3 protein: CSARSLDSYEQYF
clone size: many; D gene: .; J gene: TRBJ2-7; V gene: TRBV20-1; CDR3 DNA: TGCAGTGCCCGGCTTGACGGGCCCTACGAGCAGTACTTC; CDR3 protein: CSARLDGPYEQYF
clone size: .; D gene: .; J gene: TRBJ2-3; V gene: TRBV6-5; CDR3 DNA: TGTGCCAGCAGTCCTGGACTTTCGGCTACGCAGTATTTT; CDR3 protein: CASSPGLSATQYF
clone size: .; D gene: .; J gene: TRBJ1-6; V gene: TRBV2; CDR3 DNA: TGTGCCAGCAGGGCGAACAGCGTCGGATCACCCCTCCACTTT; CDR3 protein: CASRANSVGSPLHF
clone size: few; D gene: .; J gene: TRBJ2-7; V gene: TRBV19; CDR3 DNA: TGTGCCAGTAGCCCCGGACCCCGCTCCTACGAGCAGTACTTC; CDR3 protein: CASSPGPRSYEQYF
clone size: .; D gene: .; J gene: TRBJ2-5; V gene: TRBV5-4; CDR3 DNA: TGTGCCAGCAGACCCGAGAGCGACCAAGAGACCCAGTACTTC; CDR3 protein: CASRPESDQETQYF
clone size: many; D gene: .; J gene: TRBJ2-7; V gene: TRBV5-4; CDR3 DNA: TGTGCCAGCAGCCGCGTACAGATGGGGTACGGCGTTGGAGAGCAGTACTTC; CDR3 protein: CASSRVQMGYGVGEQYF
clone size: many; D gene: .; J gene: TRBJ1-2; V gene: TRBV30; CDR3 DNA: TGTGCCTGGAGCCGGACGTCTAACTATGGCTACACCTTC; CDR3 protein: CAWSRTSNYGYTF
clone size: many; D gene: TRBD1; J gene: TRBJ2-2; V gene: TRBV6-4; CDR3 DNA: TGTGCCAGCAGTGAAGACGGGACAGGGGGCGATGTCGGGGAGCTGTTTTTT; CDR3 protein: CASSEDGTGGDVGELFF
clone size: few; D gene: .; J gene: TRBJ1-1; V gene: TRBV2; CDR3 DNA: TGTGCCAGCAGGAAGGCGGACAGTTTAAATTCTGAAGCTTTCTTT; CDR3 protein: CASRKADSLNSEAFF
clone size: many; D gene: .; J gene: TRBJ1-5; V gene: TRBV12-3/TRBV12-4; CDR3 DNA: TGTGCCAGCAGTCTTACAGGGTATCGGTTGGGGGGCAATCAGCCCCAGCATTTT; CDR3 protein: CASSLTGYRLGGNQPQHF
clone size: .; D gene: .; J gene: TRBJ2-7; V gene: TRBV7-9; CDR3 DNA: TGTGCCAGCAGCCCCGGGCCCGAGCAGTACTTC; CDR3 protein: CASSPGPEQYF
clone size: .; D gene: .; J gene: TRBJ1-1; V gene: TRBV20-1; CDR3 DNA: TGCAGTGCTAGGTTTGTGGGGCCAAGCACTGAAGCTTTCTTT; CDR3 protein: CSARFVGPSTEAFF